The 7 T cell receptor beta chains in this list originate from one sample, sequenced in a study of T cell responses to AZD1222 COVID-19 vaccine. Clones were sequenced by immunoSEQ multiplex PCR, and TCRdb holds only the in-frame ones, with some missing. The sample shows about 160,000 clones, approximately 92% of them seen only once. The sample consisted of peripheral blood, taken 28 days after the second AZD1222 dose. These receptors originate from an adult who received the AZD1222 COVID-19 vaccine.

J is TRBJ2-7 and V is TRBV14, with a tentative D call TRBD2 (5 bases). The germline V gene has CDR1 SGHDN and CDR2 FVKESK. CDR3 length: 13 residues. Trimming left V 1 base short and J 9 bases short, with 13 bases between. The CDR3 here is CASSQAYGIVQYF. CDR3 nucleotides: TGTGCCAGCAGCCAAGCCTACGGGATTGTGCAGTACTTC.

This clone was counted a single time. The chain couples TRBV27 to TRBJ1-1; TRBD1 is a possible D gene (6 bases). Germline CDR1 reads MNHEY; CDR2 reads SMNVEV (reference sequence). The CDR3 length is 13 residues. V gave up 5 bases and J gave up 5 bases, with 12 bases separating them. CDR3 residues: CASSKGGGTEAFF. Here the CDR3 DNA reads TGTGCCAGCAGTAAGGGGGGAGGAACTGAAGCTTTCTTT.

For this clone: The sample holds other DNA sequences that translate to the same CDR3. V and J are TRBV28 and TRBJ2-3; no clear D gene. With 3 bases removed from V and 5 bases from J, the gap between germline ends came to 3 bases. The CDR3 sequence is 11 residues long. Germline CDR1 MDHEN, CDR2 SYDVKM. The CDR3 loop is CASSLGDTQYF. The CDR3 DNA sequence: TGTGCCAGCAGTTTGGGAGATACGCAGTATTTT.

This clone showed up just a few times. The gene calls are TRBV9 and TRBJ2-2; the D gene is possibly TRBD2 (5 bases). The germline V and J ends were trimmed by 1 base and 5 bases, with 9 bases remaining between them. The CDR3 has 14 amino acids. CDR1 is SGDLS and CDR2 is YYNGEE in the germline V gene. The CDR3 reads CASSVSRGTGELFF. CDR3 nucleotide sequence: TGTGCCAGCAGCGTATCCCGGGGAACCGGGGAGCTGTTTTTT.

V usage is TRBV2 and J usage is TRBJ2-4; TRBD1 is a possible D gene (6 bases). The germline V gene encodes CDR1 SNHLY and CDR2 FYNNEI. This CDR3 has 13 residues. Deletions cut 5 bases from V and 3 bases from J, with 8 bases between. CDR3 coding DNA: TGTGCCAGCAGTAGGGGGAACAAAAACATTCAGTACTTC. Translation gives CASSRGNKNIQYF. The variable domain in full, completed from reference TRBV2 and TRBJ2-4, reads EPEVTQTPSHQVTQMGQEVILRCVPISNHLYFYWYRQILGQKVEFLVSFYNNEISEKSEIFDDQFSVERPDGSNFTLKIRSTKLEDSAMYFCASSRGNKNIQYFGAGTRLSVL.

The chain recombines TRBV19 with TRBJ1-4; D is unclear. Germline loops: CDR1 LNHDA, CDR2 SQIVND (reference sequence). V gave up 2 bases and J gave up 8 bases, with 9 bases separating them. CDR3 size: 13 residues. CDR3 coding DNA: TGTGCCAGTAGTATAAGGGTAGGCGAAAAACTGTTTTTT. Protein: CASSIRVGEKLFF.

This CDR3 is CASANSGGRTYEQYF. Written as DNA, the CDR3 is TGTGCCAGCGCCAACTCGGGGGGCCGAACCTACGAGCAGTACTTC. The chain recombines TRBV11-3 with TRBJ2-7, with D perhaps matching TRBD2 (7 bases). V was clipped by 8 bases and J by 2 bases, with 19 bases between them. The CDR3 is made up of 15 amino acids. Germline CDR1 SGHNT, CDR2 YENEEA.